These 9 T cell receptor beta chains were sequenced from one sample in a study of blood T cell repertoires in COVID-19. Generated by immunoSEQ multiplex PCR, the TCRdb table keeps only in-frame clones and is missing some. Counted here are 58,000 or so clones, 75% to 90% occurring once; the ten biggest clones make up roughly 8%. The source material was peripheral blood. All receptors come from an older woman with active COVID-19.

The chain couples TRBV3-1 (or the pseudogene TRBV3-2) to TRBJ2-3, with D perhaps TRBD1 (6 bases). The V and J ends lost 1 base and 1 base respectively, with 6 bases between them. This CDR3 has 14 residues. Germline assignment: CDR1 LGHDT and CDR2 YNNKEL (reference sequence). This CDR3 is CASSQGTGTDTQYF. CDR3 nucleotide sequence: TGTGCCAGCAGCCAAGGGACAGGCACAGATACGCAGTATTTT.

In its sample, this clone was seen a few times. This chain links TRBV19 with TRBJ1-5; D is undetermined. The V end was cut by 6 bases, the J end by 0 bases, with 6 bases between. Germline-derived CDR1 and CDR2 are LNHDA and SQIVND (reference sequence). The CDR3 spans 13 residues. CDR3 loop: CASSLNSNQPQHF. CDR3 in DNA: TGTGCCAGTAGCCTTAATAGCAATCAGCCCCAGCATTTT.

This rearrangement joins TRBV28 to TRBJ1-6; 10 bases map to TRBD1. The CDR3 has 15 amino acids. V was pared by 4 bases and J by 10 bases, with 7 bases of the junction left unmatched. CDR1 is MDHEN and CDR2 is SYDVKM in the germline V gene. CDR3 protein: CASSSRDRGVSPLHF. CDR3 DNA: TGTGCCAGCAGTTCTCGGGACAGGGGAGTCTCACCCCTCCACTTT.

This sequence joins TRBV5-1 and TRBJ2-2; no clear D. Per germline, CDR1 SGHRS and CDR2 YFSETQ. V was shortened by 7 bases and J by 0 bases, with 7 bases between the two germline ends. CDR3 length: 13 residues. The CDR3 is CASLFANTGELFF. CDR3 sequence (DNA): TGCGCCAGCCTATTCGCGAACACCGGGGAGCTGTTTTTT.

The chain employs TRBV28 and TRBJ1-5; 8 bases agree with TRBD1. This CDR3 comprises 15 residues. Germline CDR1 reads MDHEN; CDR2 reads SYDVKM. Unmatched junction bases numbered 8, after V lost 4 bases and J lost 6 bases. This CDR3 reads CASSSGQGLFQPQHF. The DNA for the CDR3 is TGTGCCAGCAGTTCTGGACAGGGTCTTTTTCAGCCCCAGCATTTT.

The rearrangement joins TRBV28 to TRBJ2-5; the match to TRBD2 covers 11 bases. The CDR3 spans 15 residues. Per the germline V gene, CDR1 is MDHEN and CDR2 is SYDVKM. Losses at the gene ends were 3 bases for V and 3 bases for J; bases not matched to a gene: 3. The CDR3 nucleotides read TGTGCCAGCAGTTTGGGTAGCGGGAGGGAAGAGACCCAGTACTTC. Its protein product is CASSLGSGREETQYF.

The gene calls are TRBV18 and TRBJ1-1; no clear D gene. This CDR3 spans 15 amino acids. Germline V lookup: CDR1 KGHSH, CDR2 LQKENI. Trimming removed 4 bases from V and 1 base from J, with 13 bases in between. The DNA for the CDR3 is TGTGCCAGCTCACTTTGGGAGATGACGAACACTGAAGCTTTCTTT. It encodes CASSLWEMTNTEAFF.

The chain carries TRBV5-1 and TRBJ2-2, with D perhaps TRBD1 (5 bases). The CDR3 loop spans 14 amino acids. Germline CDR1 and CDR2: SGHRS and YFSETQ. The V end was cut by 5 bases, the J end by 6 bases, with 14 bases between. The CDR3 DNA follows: TGCGCCAGCAGGCAGGGTTTTACTTCCGGGGAGCTGTTTTTT. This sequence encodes CASRQGFTSGELFF. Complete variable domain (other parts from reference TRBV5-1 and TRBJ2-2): KAGVTQTPRYLIKTRGQQVTLSCSPISGHRSVSWYQQTPGQGLQFLFEYFSETQRNKGNFPGRFSGRQFSNSRSEMNVSTLELGDSALYLCASRQGFTSGELFFGEGSRLTVL.

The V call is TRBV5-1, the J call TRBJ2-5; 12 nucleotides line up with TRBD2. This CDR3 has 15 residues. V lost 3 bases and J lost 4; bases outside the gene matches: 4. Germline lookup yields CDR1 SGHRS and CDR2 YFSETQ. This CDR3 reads CASSYASGRAETQYF. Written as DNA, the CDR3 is TGCGCCAGCAGCTACGCTAGCGGGAGGGCAGAGACCCAGTACTTC.